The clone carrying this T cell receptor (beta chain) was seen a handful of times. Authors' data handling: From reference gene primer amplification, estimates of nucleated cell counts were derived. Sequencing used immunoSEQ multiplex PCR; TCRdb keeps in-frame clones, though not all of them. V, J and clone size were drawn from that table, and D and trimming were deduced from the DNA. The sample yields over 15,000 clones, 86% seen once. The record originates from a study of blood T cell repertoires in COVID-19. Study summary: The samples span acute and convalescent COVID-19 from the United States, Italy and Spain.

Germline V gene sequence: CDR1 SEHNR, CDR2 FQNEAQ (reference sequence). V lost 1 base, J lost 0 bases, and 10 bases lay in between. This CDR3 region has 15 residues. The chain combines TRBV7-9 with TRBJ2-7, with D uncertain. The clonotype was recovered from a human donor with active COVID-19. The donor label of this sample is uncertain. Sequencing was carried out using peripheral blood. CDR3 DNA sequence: TGTGCCAGCAGCTTAGTTGCGGATTTCTCCTACGAGCAGTACTTC. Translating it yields CASSLVADFSYEQYF.